The next 10 T cell receptor beta chains were all read from a single sample in a study of shared clonotypes between healthy human individuals. Clones were read by immunoSEQ multiplex PCR, and TCRdb kept only the in-frame ones, dropping some. The sample lists roughly 2.2 million clones, 80% to 95% occurring once. The sample consisted of naive CD4+ T cells from PBMCs. Specified subset: CD45RA+ positively selected. The origin of the receptors is a man between 18 and 29 years old in good health. Some clones in this sample may be carry-over from other donors' samples.

This clone has just a few counts. The chain carries TRBV19 and TRBJ2-7; D remains unclear. The CDR3 runs to 14 residues. Germline V CDR1 and CDR2: LNHDA, SQIVND (reference sequence). V lost 5 bases, J lost 2 bases, and 13 bases lay in between. CDR3 in amino acids: CASSPNRATYEQYF. The CDR3 region has the DNA TGTGCCAGTAGTCCCAATAGGGCTACCTACGAGCAGTACTTC. Using reference TRBV19 and TRBJ2-7 for the parts outside the CDR3, the full variable domain is DGGITQSPKYLFRKEGQNVTLSCEQNLNHDAMYWYRQDPGQGLRLIYYSQIVNDFQKGDIAEGYSVSREKKESFPLTVTSAQKNPTAFYLCASSPNRATYEQYFGPGTRLTVT.

CDR3 region: CASSLDIRTYGYTF. CDR3 nucleotides: TGTGCCAGCAGCTTAGACATCAGAACCTATGGCTACACCTTC. The rearrangement uses TRBV7-2 and TRBJ1-2, with D unclear. The germline V gene encodes CDR1 SGHTA and CDR2 FQGNSA. Trimming stripped 1 base from V and 4 bases from J, with 10 bases between. CDR3 length: 14 amino acids.

The V gene is TRBV19, the J gene TRBJ2-7; 16 bases agree with TRBD2. Germline loops: CDR1 LNHDA, CDR2 SQIVND (reference sequence). The CDR3 length is 15 residues. V gave up 7 bases and J gave up 2 bases; unmatched junction bases: 2. DNA of the CDR3: TGTGCCAGTAAGGGACTAGCGGGGGGGGCCTACGAGCAGTACTTC. This gives the protein CASKGLAGGAYEQYF.

The V and J genes are TRBV7-9 and TRBJ1-2; no clear D. The CDR3 is made up of 12 amino acids. Germline values: CDR1 SEHNR, CDR2 FQNEAQ (reference sequence). V lost 4 bases to trimming and J lost 7 bases, with 10 bases between them. The CDR3: CASSSGSGGYTF. The CDR3 region has the DNA TGTGCCAGCAGCTCAGGCTCGGGTGGCTACACCTTC.

Details on this clone: The same CDR3 arises from other DNA sequences in this sample as well. This chain links TRBV28 with TRBJ2-7, with D tentatively TRBD2 (6 bases). The CDR3 spans 12 residues. Germline loops: CDR1 MDHEN, CDR2 SYDVKM. Trimming took 4 bases from V and 4 from J, leaving 8 bases between them. DNA for the CDR3: TGTGCCAGCAGTTGGGGGGATTACGAGCAGTACTTC. Amino acid sequence: CASSWGDYEQYF.

The genes are TRBV2 and TRBJ1-3; no firm D call. Trimming pared 0 bases from V and 4 bases from J, leaving 7 bases between. The CDR3 length is 14 residues. Germline V lookup: CDR1 SNHLY, CDR2 FYNNEI. CDR3 nucleotides: TGTGCCAGCAGTGAAGCGTTACAGGGAAACACCATATATTTT. Encoded protein: CASSEALQGNTIYF.

This chain uses TRBV5-4 with TRBJ2-2; 9 nucleotides agree with TRBD2. CDR1 is SGHNT and CDR2 is YYREEE in the germline V gene (reference sequence). The CDR3 has 19 amino acids. J lost 0 bases, V lost 4 bases, and 13 bases had no gene match. The CDR3 here is CASSNPPPGLAANTGELFF. The CDR3 DNA sequence: TGTGCCAGCAGCAATCCACCCCCGGGACTAGCAGCGAACACCGGGGAGCTGTTTTTT.

Note on this clone: The sample has other DNA sequences that encode this CDR3 too. The gene calls are TRBV5-1 and TRBJ2-3; D uncertain. Germline V gene data show CDR1 as SGHRS and CDR2 as YFSETQ. The CDR3 runs 14 residues. V was shortened by 1 base and J by 0 bases, with 6 bases between the two germline ends. The CDR3 here is CASSLLGSTDTQYF. For the CDR3, the DNA is TGCGCCAGCAGCTTGTTAGGTAGCACAGATACGCAGTATTTT.

The rearrangement joins TRBV7-9 to TRBJ2-3; 10 bases are a match to TRBD2. Per germline, CDR1 SEHNR and CDR2 FQNEAQ (reference sequence). V lost 5 bases and J lost 2; bases outside the gene matches: 4. The CDR3 has 15 amino acids. CDR3 residues: CASSIGLAATDTQYF. The CDR3 DNA sequence: TGTGCCAGCAGCATCGGACTAGCGGCCACAGATACGCAGTATTTT.

This rearrangement joins TRBV6-5 to TRBJ1-2; D uncertain. CDR3 size: 14 residues. Germline V gene lookup returns CDR1 MNHEY and CDR2 SVGAGI. Deletions cut 4 bases from V and 4 bases from J, with 13 bases between. The CDR3 DNA follows: TGTGCCAGCAGTTTCTCCCGGGAAGGCTATGGCTACACCTTC. It yields the protein CASSFSREGYGYTF.